The entry below gives a single T cell receptor (beta chain) sequence along with its context. What it recognizes is unknown. An end of the junction differs from the germline gene, which may be a read error. This sample was included in a study of CD8 T cells in Susac syndrome. This CDR3 region has 13 residues. In germline, CDR1 is DFQATT, CDR2 SNEGSKA (reference sequence). Findings of the study overall: It was acknowledged by the study that relatively few individuals were included in its TCR sequencing and HLA analysis.

Random hexamers were used to reverse transcribe an amount of roughly 0.5 to 1 ug RNA. It was immunoSEQ multiplex PCR that amplified TCR beta CDR3 across 54 Vbeta and 13 Jbeta. TCRdb reprocessed the immunoSEQ multiplex PCR reads via MiXCR and lists one record per CDR3 protein. The repertoire has about 400,000 distinct CDR3 sequences, more than 80% of them found once; the top ten carry around 0.12%. Peripheral blood CD8+ and CD4+ T cells were profiled by TCR beta sequencing. The CD8+ and CD4+ T cells were negatively isolated, with the TEMRA cells enriched by FACS. The chain is built from TRBV20-1 and TRBJ2-1, with a tentative D call TRBD2 (5 bases). The source is a human donor with multiple sclerosis. The source material was CD8+ T cells from PBMCs. The CDR3 loop reads CSVRGLQADEQFF. The CDR3 nucleotides are TGCAGTGTTAGAGGGCTGCAGGCGGATGAGCAGTTCTTC.